The clone carrying this T cell receptor (beta chain) was found a few times. Its antigen is not known. This specimen comes from a study of circulating CD8 cells and anti-PD-1 response in melanoma. General observations from the study: Diversity ranked highest in DNEG and lowest in TIGIT subsets. Subset repertoires were largely private at M1, with under 7.5% shared.

Four subsets defined by PD-1 and/or TIGIT were sorted from live CD3+CD8+TCRalphabeta+ cells. The QIAseq Immune Repertoire TCR panel built the libraries from 15 ng of total RNA. TCRdb processed the reads anew with MiXCR; each CDR3 protein has one entry. The data contain 400 or so distinct CDR3 sequences, 6.2% of them singletons. The source is a human donor with melanoma. The source material was CD8+ T cells from PBMCs, sampled at baseline or after one month of anti-PD-1 therapy (not recorded which).

CDR3: CASSLTESNQPQHF. The CDR3 nucleotides are TGTGCCAGCAGTTTGACAGAGAGCAATCAGCCCCAGCATTTT. V usage is TRBV28 and J usage is TRBJ1-5, with D possibly TRBD1 on 5 matching bases. Trimming left V 3 bases short and J 1 base short, with 7 bases between. Germline lookup yields CDR1 MDHEN and CDR2 SYDVKM. CDR3 size: 14 residues.